One T cell receptor (beta chain) is described in this entry. This sample was taken from a study of blood T cell repertoires in COVID-19. About the research overall: COVID-19 samples from acute and convalescent phases originated in the United States, Italy and Spain. Nucleic acid was either cDNA or gDNA, and it came from T cells, B-cell-depleted T cells, or PBMCs.

The CDR3 contains 15 residues. The germline V gene encodes CDR1 MDHEN and CDR2 SYDVKM. The V gene end was trimmed by 2 bases and the J gene end by 5 bases; junction bases not matched to a gene: 8. Original processing notes: Reference gene primer amplification in the assay estimated nucleated cell counts. The protocol was immunoSEQ multiplex PCR, while the TCRdb copy is restricted to in-frame clones and leaves out a portion. V and J calls and clone size are given by that table; D and trimming were obtained from the DNA. This sample has about 230,000 clones, with roughly 80% found just once. The V call is TRBV28, the J call TRBJ1-1, with 7 bases lining up with TRBD1. Sample: peripheral blood. The sequence was obtained from a woman in her 50s with acute or convalescent COVID-19. CDR3 DNA sequence: TGTGCCAGCAGTTTAAGTTCCAGGGGGTGGACTGAAGCTTTCTTT. Its translation is CASSLSSRGWTEAFF.